This T cell receptor beta chain was observed in a study of response to subunit inactivated influenza vaccine (dated by TCRdb to 2016 to 2019). About the full investigation: Deep quantitative T cell receptor repertoire profiling was used in the study to track responses to a trivalent subunit inactivated influenza vaccine. What the study reported, not specific to this receptor: The authors suggested that each seasonal influenza vaccination may recruit only a limited number of new T cells.

A few counts support this clonotype. Its binding antigen is unknown. Base-call qualities are not available, and no considerably larger clone is one nucleotide away. In light of the paper, this sample's time point label describes: around 45 days after influenza vaccine administration. To prepare the library, RT-PCR was applied. The run used an Illumina HiSeq 2500. TCRdb reprocessing: public reads trimmed at Q25 with fastp, clones called with MiXCR, in-frame beta chains kept. Identical CDR3 proteins give one entry, which carries the most common genes and DNA. Recorded for this sample are 540,000 or so distinct CDR3 sequences; approximately 13% of them occurred a single time. 13% of the sample rests with the top ten. This sequence originates from a man over 45 who received an inactivated influenza vaccine. Donor details come from another sample of the same person, matched by shared clones. This material consisted of PBMCs from blood, taken roughly 46 days after vaccination.

The CDR3 amino acid sequence is: CSMALGSWVKNIQYF. DNA sequence: TGCAGTATGGCGTTAGGTTCCTGGGTCAAAAACATTCAGTACTTC. The rearrangement combines TRBV20-1 with TRBJ2-4, with the D gene uncertain. From a lookup of the germline V gene (reference sequence), CDR1 and CDR2 are DFQATT and SNEGSKA. From the cysteine up to the phenylalanine, the CDR3 has a length of 15 residues. Only the CDR3 part of the read is kept: 45 bases, read in frame from the first base. V drops 8 bases and J drops 3 bases, leaving 20 bases in between.